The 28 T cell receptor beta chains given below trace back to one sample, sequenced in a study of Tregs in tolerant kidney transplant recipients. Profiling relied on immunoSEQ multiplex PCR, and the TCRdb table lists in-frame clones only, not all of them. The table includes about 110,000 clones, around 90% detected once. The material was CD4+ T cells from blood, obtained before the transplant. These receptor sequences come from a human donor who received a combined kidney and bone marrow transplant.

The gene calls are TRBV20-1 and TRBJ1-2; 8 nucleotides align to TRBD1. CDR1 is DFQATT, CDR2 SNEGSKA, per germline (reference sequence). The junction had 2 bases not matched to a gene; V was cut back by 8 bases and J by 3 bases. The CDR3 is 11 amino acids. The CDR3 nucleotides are TGCAGTAGGACAGGGCACTATGGCTACACCTTC. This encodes CSRTGHYGYTF.

DNA of the CDR3: TGTGCCACCTCTAGCGAGTACACAGATACGCAGTATTTT. Protein sequence: CATSSEYTDTQYF. The chain is built from TRBV2 and TRBJ2-3, with D tentatively TRBD2 (6 bases). In germline, CDR1 is SNHLY, CDR2 FYNNEI. The CDR3 loop spans 13 amino acids. V lost 10 bases, J lost 2 bases, and 13 bases lay in between.

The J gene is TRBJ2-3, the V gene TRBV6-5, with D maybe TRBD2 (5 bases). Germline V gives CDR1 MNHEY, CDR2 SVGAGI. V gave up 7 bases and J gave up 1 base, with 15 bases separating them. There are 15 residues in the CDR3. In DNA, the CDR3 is TGTGCCAGCACTATGACGCCAGCGGGCACAGATACGCAGTATTTT. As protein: CASTMTPAGTDTQYF.

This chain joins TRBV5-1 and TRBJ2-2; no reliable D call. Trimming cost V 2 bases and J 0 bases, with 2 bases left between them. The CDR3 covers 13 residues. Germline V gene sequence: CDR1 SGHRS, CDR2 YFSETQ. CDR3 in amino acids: CASSFANTGELFF. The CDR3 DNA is TGCGCCAGCAGCTTCGCGAACACCGGGGAGCTGTTTTTT.

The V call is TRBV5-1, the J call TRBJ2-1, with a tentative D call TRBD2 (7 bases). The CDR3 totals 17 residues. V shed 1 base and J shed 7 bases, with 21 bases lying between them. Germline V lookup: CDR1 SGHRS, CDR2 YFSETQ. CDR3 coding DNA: TGCGCCAGCAGCTTGTACGCAGGCCAGGGGAGGGGGAATGAGCAGTTCTTC. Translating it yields CASSLYAGQGRGNEQFF.

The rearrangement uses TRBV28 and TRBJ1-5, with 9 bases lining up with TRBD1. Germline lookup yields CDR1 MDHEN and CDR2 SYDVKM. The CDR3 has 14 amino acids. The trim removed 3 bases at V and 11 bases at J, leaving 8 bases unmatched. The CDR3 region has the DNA TGTGCCAGCAGTTTCGGACAGGGGTTTGCGGCCCAGCATTTT. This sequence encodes CASSFGQGFAAQHF.

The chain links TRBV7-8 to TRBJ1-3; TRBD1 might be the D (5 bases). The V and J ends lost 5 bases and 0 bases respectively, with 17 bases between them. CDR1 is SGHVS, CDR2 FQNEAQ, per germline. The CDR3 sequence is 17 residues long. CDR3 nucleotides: TGTGCCAGCAGCCCCCCTGCGACAGCTAACTCTGGAAACACCATATATTTT. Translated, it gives CASSPPATANSGNTIYF.

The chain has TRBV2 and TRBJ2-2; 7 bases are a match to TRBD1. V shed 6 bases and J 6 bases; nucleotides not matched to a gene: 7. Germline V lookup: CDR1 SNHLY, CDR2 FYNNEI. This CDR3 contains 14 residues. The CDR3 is CASRGDSFSGELFF. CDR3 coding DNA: TGTGCCAGCAGGGGGGACAGTTTTTCCGGGGAGCTGTTTTTT.

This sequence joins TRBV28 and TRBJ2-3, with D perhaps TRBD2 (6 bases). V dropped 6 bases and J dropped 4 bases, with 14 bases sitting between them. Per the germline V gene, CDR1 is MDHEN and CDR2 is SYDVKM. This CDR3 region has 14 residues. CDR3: CASRDAGGPDTQYF. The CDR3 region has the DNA TGTGCCAGCAGGGACGCCGGGGGTCCAGATACGCAGTATTTT.

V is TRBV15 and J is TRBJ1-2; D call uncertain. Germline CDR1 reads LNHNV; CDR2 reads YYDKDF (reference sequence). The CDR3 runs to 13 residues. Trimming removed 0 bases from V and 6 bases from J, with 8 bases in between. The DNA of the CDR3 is TGTGCCACCAGCAGAGATGGGCAAGATGGCTACACCTTC. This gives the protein CATSRDGQDGYTF.

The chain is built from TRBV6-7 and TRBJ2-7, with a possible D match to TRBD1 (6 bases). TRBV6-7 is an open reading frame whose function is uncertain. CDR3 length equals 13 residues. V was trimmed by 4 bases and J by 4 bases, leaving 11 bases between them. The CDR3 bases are TGTGCCAGCAGTTCCAGACAGGTATACGAGCAGTACTTC. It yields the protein CASSSRQVYEQYF.

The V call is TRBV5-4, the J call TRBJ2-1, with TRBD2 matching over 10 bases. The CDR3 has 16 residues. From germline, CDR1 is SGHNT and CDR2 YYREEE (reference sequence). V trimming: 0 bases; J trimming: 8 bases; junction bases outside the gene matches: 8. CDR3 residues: CASSLDGSGRRDEQFF. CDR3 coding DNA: TGTGCCAGCAGCTTGGATGGTAGCGGGAGGAGGGATGAGCAGTTCTTC.

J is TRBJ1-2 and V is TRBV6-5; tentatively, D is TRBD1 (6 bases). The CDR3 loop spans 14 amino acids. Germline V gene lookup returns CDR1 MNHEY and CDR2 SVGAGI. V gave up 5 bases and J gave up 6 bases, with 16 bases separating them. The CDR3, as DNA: TGTGCCAGCAGTAATCTACAGGGATTAGATGGCTACACCTTC. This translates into CASSNLQGLDGYTF.

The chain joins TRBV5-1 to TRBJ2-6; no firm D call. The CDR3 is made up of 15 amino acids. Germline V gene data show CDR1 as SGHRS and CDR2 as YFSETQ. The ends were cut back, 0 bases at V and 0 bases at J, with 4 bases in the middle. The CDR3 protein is CASSLGSSGANVLTF. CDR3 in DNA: TGCGCCAGCAGCTTGGGGAGCTCTGGGGCCAACGTCCTGACTTTC. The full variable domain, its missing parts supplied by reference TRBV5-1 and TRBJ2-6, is KAGVTQTPRYLIKTRGQQVTLSCSPISGHRSVSWYQQTPGQGLQFLFEYFSETQRNKGNFPGRFSGRQFSNSRSEMNVSTLELGDSALYLCASSLGSSGANVLTFGAGSRLTVL.

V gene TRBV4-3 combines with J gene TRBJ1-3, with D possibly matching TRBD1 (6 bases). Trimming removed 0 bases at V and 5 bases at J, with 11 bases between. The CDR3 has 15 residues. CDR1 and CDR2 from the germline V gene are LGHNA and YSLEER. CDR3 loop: CASSQEPGARNTIYF. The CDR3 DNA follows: TGCGCCAGCAGCCAAGAACCAGGGGCACGAAACACCATATATTTT.

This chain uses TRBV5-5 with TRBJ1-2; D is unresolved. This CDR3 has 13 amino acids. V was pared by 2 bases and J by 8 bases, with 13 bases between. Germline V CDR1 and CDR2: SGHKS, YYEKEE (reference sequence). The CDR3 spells CASSFNGASGYTF. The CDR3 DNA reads TGTGCCAGCAGCTTCAATGGTGCGAGCGGCTACACCTTC.

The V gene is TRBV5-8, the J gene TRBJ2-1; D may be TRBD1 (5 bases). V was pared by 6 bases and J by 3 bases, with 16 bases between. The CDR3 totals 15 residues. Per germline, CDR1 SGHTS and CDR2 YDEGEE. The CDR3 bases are TGTGCCAGCATAGGGTCGGCCAGGGTCTACAATGAGCAGTTCTTC. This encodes CASIGSARVYNEQFF.

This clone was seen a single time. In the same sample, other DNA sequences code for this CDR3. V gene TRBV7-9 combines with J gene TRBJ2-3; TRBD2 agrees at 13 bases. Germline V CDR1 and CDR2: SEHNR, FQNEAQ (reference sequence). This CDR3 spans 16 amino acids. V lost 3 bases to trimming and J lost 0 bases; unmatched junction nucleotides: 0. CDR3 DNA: TGTGCCAGCAGCTTGACTAGCGGGAGGAGCACAGATACGCAGTATTTT. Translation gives CASSLTSGRSTDTQYF.

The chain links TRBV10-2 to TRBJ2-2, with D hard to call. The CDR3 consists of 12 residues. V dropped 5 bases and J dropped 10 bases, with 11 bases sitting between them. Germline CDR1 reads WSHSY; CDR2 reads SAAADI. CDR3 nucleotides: TGCGCCAGCAGTCGTAGAGCCCAGGAGCTGTTTTTT. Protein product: CASSRRAQELFF.

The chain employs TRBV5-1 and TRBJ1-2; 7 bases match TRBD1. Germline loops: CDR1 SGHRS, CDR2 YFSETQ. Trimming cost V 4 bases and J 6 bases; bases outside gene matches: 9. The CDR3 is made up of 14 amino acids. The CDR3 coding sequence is TGCGCCAGCAGCCTGGGCAACAGGGGAAATGGCTACACCTTC. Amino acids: CASSLGNRGNGYTF.

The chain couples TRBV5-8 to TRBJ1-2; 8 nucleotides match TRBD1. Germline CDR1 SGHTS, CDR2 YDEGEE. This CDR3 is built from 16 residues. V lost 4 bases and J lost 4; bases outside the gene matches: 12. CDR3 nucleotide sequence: TGTGCCAGCAGCGCCGGACGGGACAGGTCTGTCTATGGCTACACCTTC. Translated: CASSAGRDRSVYGYTF.

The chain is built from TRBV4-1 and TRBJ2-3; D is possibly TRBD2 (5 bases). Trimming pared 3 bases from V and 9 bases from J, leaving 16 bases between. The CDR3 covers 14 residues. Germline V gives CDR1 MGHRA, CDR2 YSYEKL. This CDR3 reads CASSHGFTSGTQYF. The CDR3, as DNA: TGCGCCAGCAGCCACGGATTCACATCGGGGACGCAGTATTTT.

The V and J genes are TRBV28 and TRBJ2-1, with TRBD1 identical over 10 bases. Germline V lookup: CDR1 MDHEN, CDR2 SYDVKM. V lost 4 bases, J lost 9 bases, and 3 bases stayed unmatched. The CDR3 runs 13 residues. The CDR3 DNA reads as TGTGCCAGCAGTTCAGGACAGGGGGGTGAGCAGTTCTTC. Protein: CASSSGQGGEQFF.

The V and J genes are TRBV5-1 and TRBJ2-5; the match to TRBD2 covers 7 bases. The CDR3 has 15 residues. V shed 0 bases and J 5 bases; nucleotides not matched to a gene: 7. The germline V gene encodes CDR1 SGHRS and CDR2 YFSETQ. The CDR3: CASSLEAAGGETQYF. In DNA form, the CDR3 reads TGCGCCAGCAGCTTGGAAGCGGCCGGGGGGGAGACCCAGTACTTC.

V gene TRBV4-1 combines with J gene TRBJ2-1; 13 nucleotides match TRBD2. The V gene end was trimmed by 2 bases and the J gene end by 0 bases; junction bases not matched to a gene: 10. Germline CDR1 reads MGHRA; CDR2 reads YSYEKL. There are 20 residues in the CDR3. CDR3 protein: CASSQTGLAGAKSSYNEQFF. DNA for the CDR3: TGCGCCAGCAGCCAAACCGGACTAGCGGGGGCGAAAAGCTCCTACAATGAGCAGTTCTTC.

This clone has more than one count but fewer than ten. CDR3 sequence (DNA): TGTGCCAGCAGCTTAGACTCAGATACGCAGTATTTT. Protein product: CASSLDSDTQYF. The gene calls are TRBV7-2 and TRBJ2-3; D is uncertain. This CDR3 region has 12 residues. Germline V gives CDR1 SGHTA, CDR2 FQGNSA. Deletions cut 1 base from V and 4 bases from J, with 3 bases between.

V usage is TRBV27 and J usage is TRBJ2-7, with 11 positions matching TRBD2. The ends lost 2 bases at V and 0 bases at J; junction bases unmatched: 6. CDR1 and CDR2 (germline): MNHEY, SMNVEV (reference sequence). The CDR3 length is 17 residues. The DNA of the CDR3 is TGTGCCAGCAGTTTAGTGGCTAGCGGGGGGTCCTCCTACGAGCAGTACTTC. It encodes CASSLVASGGSSYEQYF.

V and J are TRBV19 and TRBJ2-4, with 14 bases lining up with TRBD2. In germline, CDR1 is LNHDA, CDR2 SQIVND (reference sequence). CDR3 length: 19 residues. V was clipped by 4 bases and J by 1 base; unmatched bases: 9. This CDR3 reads CASSKTSGGDSAAKNIQYF. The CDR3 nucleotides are TGTGCCAGTAGTAAGACTAGCGGGGGGGATTCTGCGGCCAAAAACATTCAGTACTTC.